The 21 T cell receptor beta chains below all came from one sample that was sequenced in a study of CD8 T cells in Susac syndrome (dated by TCRdb to between 2019 and 2020). The library was made by the immunoSEQ multiplex PCR assay. RNA was extracted using the RNeasy kit, and about 0.5 to 1 ug of the RNA was reverse transcribed with random hexamers. TCRdb took the public reads, trimmed them with fastp at Q25, ran MiXCR for clone calling and kept in-frame beta chains. CDR3 protein duplicates are merged, each entry listing the most common genes and DNA. This sample lists some 130,000 distinct CDR3 sequences; roughly 94% were detected once. 0.1% to 0.15% of the sample rests with the top ten. Input material: CD4+ T cells from PBMCs. Receptors originate from a human donor with multiple sclerosis.

The table lists this clonotype with a count of one. The rearrangement uses TRBV29-1 and TRBJ1-4; no firm D call. V lost 3 bases and J lost 7, with 12 bases in between. Germline V lookup: CDR1 SQVTM, CDR2 ANQGSEA. The CDR3 consists of 13 residues. DNA for the CDR3: TGCAGCGTTGAGGCGGAGACCCGTGAAAAACTGTTTTTT. Protein sequence: CSVEAETREKLFF.

The rearrangement uses TRBV20-1 and TRBJ2-5; the match to TRBD2 covers 7 bases. Germline V gene sequence: CDR1 DFQATT, CDR2 SNEGSKA (reference sequence). The V gene end was trimmed by 2 bases and the J gene end by 2 bases; junction bases not matched to a gene: 20. This CDR3 spans 19 amino acids. The CDR3 coding sequence is TGCAGTGCTAGAAAGGCAGCGGGAAGTGGGGAAGGTTCTCAAGAGACCCAGTACTTC. Its protein product is CSARKAAGSGEGSQETQYF.

The chain is built from TRBV9 and TRBJ2-1, with D possibly being TRBD1 (5 bases). Germline lookup yields CDR1 SGDLS and CDR2 YYNGEE. This CDR3 is built from 14 residues. The V end lost 0 bases, the J end lost 9 bases, and 13 bases lay between the germline ends. The CDR3 nucleotides are TGTGCCAGCAGCGTAGGGCCGGGTCAGGGTGAGCAGTTCTTC. Translating it yields CASSVGPGQGEQFF.

The chain joins TRBV7-9 to TRBJ1-3, with D tentatively TRBD1 (5 bases). The germline V gene encodes CDR1 SEHNR and CDR2 FQNEAQ (reference sequence). This CDR3 is 14 amino acids long. Trimming took off 5 bases at V and 2 bases at J, with 10 bases between the two ends. CDR3 loop: CASSLRGTGNTIYF. DNA of the CDR3: TGTGCCAGCAGCCTGCGGGGCACTGGAAACACCATATATTTT.

The chain links TRBV7-9 to TRBJ2-4; no definite D call. The CDR3 spans 13 residues. V was pared by 7 bases and J by 4 bases, with 11 bases between. Germline V gene lookup returns CDR1 SEHNR and CDR2 FQNEAQ (reference sequence). CDR3 DNA: TGTGCCAGCACCCCACTTGGGAAAAACATTCAGTACTTC. The encoded protein is CASTPLGKNIQYF.

Only one count was recorded for this clonotype. The chain uses TRBV12-3 or TRBV12-4 and TRBJ1-4, with TRBD1 matching over 9 bases. V dropped 5 bases and J dropped 11; count of bases not matched to a gene: 0. The CDR3 spans 11 residues. CDR3 DNA sequence: TGTGCCAGCAGTACAGGGGGCAAACTGTTTTTT. Residues: CASSTGGKLFF.

Comment on this clonotype: Germline and junction disagree at one end, which may indicate a read error. J is TRBJ1-1 and V is TRBV29-1, with a possible D match to TRBD1 (5 bases). CDR3 size: 13 residues. Germline CDR1 and CDR2: SQVTM and ANQGSEA. The CDR3 loop is CSGSGRINTEAFF. CDR3 in DNA: TGCAGCGGGTCGGGACGGATCAACACTGAAGCCTTCTTT.

This chain connects TRBV20-1 to TRBJ2-6; no clear D. The CDR3 has 14 residues. Deletions cut 3 bases from V and 0 bases from J, with 6 bases between. CDR1 is DFQATT, CDR2 SNEGSKA, per germline (reference sequence). In nucleotides, the CDR3 is TGCAGTGCTAGGCCCTTCTCTGGGGCCAACGTCCTGACTTTC. Its protein is CSARPFSGANVLTF.

This chain connects TRBV28 to TRBJ1-1; D gene uncertain. Germline V CDR1 and CDR2: MDHEN, SYDVKM. Trimming left V 4 bases short and J 0 bases short, with 12 bases between. The CDR3 is 15 amino acids. The CDR3 is CASSWAVAMNTEAFF. The CDR3 DNA reads as TGTGCCAGCAGTTGGGCGGTCGCCATGAACACTGAAGCTTTCTTT. Full variable domain (outside the CDR3, taken from reference TRBV28 and TRBJ1-1): DVKVTQSSRYLVKRTGEKVFLECVQDMDHENMFWYRQDPGLGLRLIYFSYDVKMKEKGDIPEGYSVSREKKERFSLILESASTNQTSMYLCASSWAVAMNTEAFFGQGTRLTVV.

V gene TRBV20-1 combines with J gene TRBJ1-3; D is ambiguous. There are 13 residues in the CDR3. The germline V and J ends were trimmed by 3 bases and 0 bases, with 6 bases remaining between them. The germline V gene has CDR1 DFQATT and CDR2 SNEGSKA (reference sequence). The chain's CDR3 is CSASGSSGNTIYF. CDR3 nucleotides: TGCAGTGCTAGTGGGAGCTCTGGAAACACCATATATTTT.

The genes are TRBV6-2 or TRBV6-3 and TRBJ1-4; 7 bases line up with TRBD1. The germline gives CDR1 MNHEY, CDR2 SVGEGT. This CDR3 has 15 residues. Trimming cost V 2 bases and J 3 bases; bases outside gene matches: 3. CDR3 DNA sequence: TGTGCCAGCAGTTACGGGACAGTCTCTAATGAAAAACTGTTTTTT. Translating it yields CASSYGTVSNEKLFF.

The gene calls are TRBV12-5 and TRBJ2-7; 9 nucleotides agree with TRBD1. Germline values: CDR1 LGHNT, CDR2 FRNRAP. This CDR3 comprises 18 residues. J was trimmed by 3 bases and V by 2 bases; bases with no gene match: 14. The CDR3 DNA follows: TGTGCTAGTGGTTTGTACGGGACAGGGCATGATGCTAGCTACGAGCAGTACTTC. This encodes CASGLYGTGHDASYEQYF. The full variable domain, rest sourced from reference TRBV12-5 and TRBJ2-7, is DARVTQTPRHKVTEMGQEVTMRCQPILGHNTVFWYRQTMMQGLELLAYFRNRAPLDDSGMPKDRFSAEMPDATLATLKIQPSEPRDSAVYFCASGLYGTGHDASYEQYFGPGTRLTVT.

This CDR3 reads CATSRADYNEQFF. CDR3 sequence (DNA): TGTGCCACCAGCAGGGCGGATTACAATGAGCAGTTCTTC. J is TRBJ2-1 and V is TRBV15; D gene unclear. The CDR3 has 13 residues. CDR1 and CDR2 from the germline V gene are LNHNV and YYDKDF (reference sequence). The V end lost 3 bases, the J end lost 4 bases, and 7 bases lay between the germline ends.

V and J are TRBV24-1 and TRBJ2-1; TRBD2 might be the D (5 bases). With 10 bases removed from V and 2 bases from J, the gap between germline ends came to 14 bases. Germline loops: CDR1 KGHDR, CDR2 SFDVKD. CDR3 length: 14 residues. The CDR3 region is CATSSGHTYNEQFF. The CDR3 region has the DNA TGTGCCACGAGCAGCGGTCATACCTACAATGAGCAGTTCTTC.

The chain is built from TRBV12-3 or TRBV12-4 and TRBJ1-5, with D hard to call. Trimming stripped 5 bases from V and 0 bases from J, with 5 bases between. The CDR3 has 13 amino acids. The CDR3 is CASSDPSNQPQHF. Written as DNA, the CDR3 is TGTGCCAGCAGTGACCCTAGCAATCAGCCCCAGCATTTT.

The chain links TRBV9 to TRBJ1-1; D is unclear. The V end was cut by 0 bases, the J end by 3 bases, with 12 bases between. Germline lookup yields CDR1 SGDLS and CDR2 YYNGEE. The CDR3 extends over 15 amino acids. DNA for the CDR3: TGTGCCAGCAGCGTAGCAGGCAGCGCACACACTGAAGCTTTCTTT. Translating gives CASSVAGSAHTEAFF. Drawing the rest from reference TRBV9 and TRBJ1-1, the complete variable domain is DSGVTQTPKHLITATGQRVTLRCSPRSGDLSVYWYQQSLDQGLQFLIQYYNGEERAKGNILERFSAQQFPDLHSELNLSSLELGDSALYFCASSVAGSAHTEAFFGQGTRLTVV.

The chain employs TRBV5-6 and TRBJ1-5; D remains unclear. V dropped 0 bases and J dropped 4 bases, with 8 bases sitting between them. The CDR3 has 14 residues. Germline CDR1 SGHDT, CDR2 YYEEEE. CDR3 region: CASSLAERNQPQHF. The CDR3 DNA is TGTGCCAGCAGCTTGGCCGAAAGGAATCAGCCCCAGCATTTT.

The chain carries TRBV7-8 and TRBJ1-1; no firm D call. V dropped 6 bases and J dropped 1 base, with 12 bases sitting between them. CDR1 is SGHVS and CDR2 is FQNEAQ in the germline V gene. The CDR3 contains 14 residues. CDR3 region: CASRVSLSNTEAFF. CDR3 DNA sequence: TGTGCCAGCAGGGTATCCCTTTCGAACACTGAAGCTTTCTTT.

This chain links TRBV12-3 or TRBV12-4 with TRBJ2-7; D gene unclear. V lost 7 bases and J 5 bases, leaving 9 bases between the germline ends. The CDR3 runs to 11 residues. The CDR3: CASTLGHEQYF. The DNA for the CDR3 is TGTGCCAGCACCCTTGGCCACGAGCAGTACTTC.

Comment on this clonotype: At one end the junction does not follow the germline gene, possibly because of a read error. This CDR3 is CASSPHEGATVSPENF. CDR3 DNA: TGTGCCAGCAGCCCCCATGAGGGGGCGACCGTAAGTCCGGAAAACTTC. The V call is TRBV6-1, the J call TRBJ2-7; TRBD1 matches at 7 bases. The germline V gene encodes CDR1 MNHNS and CDR2 SASEGT. The CDR3 runs to 16 residues.

This rearrangement joins TRBV30 to TRBJ1-1; D uncertain. Trimming stripped 5 bases from V and 6 bases from J, with 1 base between. The germline gives CDR1 GTSNPN, CDR2 SVGIG (reference sequence). This CDR3 contains 8 residues. CDR3 nucleotides: TGTGCCTGGCCTGAAGCTTTCTTT. It translates to CAWPEAFF.